Listed below are T cell receptor beta chains from one sample, sequenced in a study of cytomegalovirus exposure and HLA in healthy donors. Generated by immunoSEQ multiplex PCR, the TCRdb table keeps only in-frame clones and is missing some. The data contain about 270,000 clones, around 65% of them singletons. Sequencing was done on a sample of PBMCs. These receptor sequences come from a female donor in good health and CMV-seronegative. The CDR3 runs from the conserved cysteine through the conserved F or W. Fields, in order: V gene, J gene, D gene, clone size, CDR3 DNA, CDR3 protein. D genes are given only for firm matches. The listing skips clone size in some rows; elsewhere it reads once, few, many or a size class.

>TRBV21-1|TRBJ2-1|.|.
TGTGCCAGCAGCCCACTGGAGACGCCCTCCTACAATGAGCAGTTCTTC
CASSPLETPSYNEQFF
>TRBV15|TRBJ1-2|TRBD1|few
TGTGCCACCAGCCCCGGGACAGGGCATAACTATGGCTACACCTTC
CATSPGTGHNYGYTF
>TRBV7-9|TRBJ2-5|TRBD2|.
TGTGCCAGCAGCTCCTCTAGCGGGCCCCAAGAGACCCAGTACTTC
CASSSSSGPQETQYF
>TRBV7-9|TRBJ2-5|.|once
TGTGCCAGCAGCCCACTCCGGCGGGAGACCCAGTACTTC
CASSPLRRETQYF
>TRBV29-1|TRBJ1-2|.|few
TGCAGCGTTGAAACAGGGCCTAACTATGGCTACACCTTC
CSVETGPNYGYTF
>TRBV14|TRBJ2-1|TRBD2|few
TGTGCCAGCAGCCAAGGACTAGCGGTCTACAATGAGCAGTTCTTC
CASSQGLAVYNEQFF
>TRBV4-1|TRBJ2-7|.|.
TGCGCCAGCAGCCAAGTAGAAAAAGCCGGCTACGAGCAGTACTTC
CASSQVEKAGYEQYF
>TRBV19|TRBJ1-2|.|once
TGTGCCAGTAGTATATGGGGGGGGATCTATGGCTACACCTTC
CASSIWGGIYGYTF
>TRBV7-9|TRBJ2-1|TRBD1|.
TGTGCCAGCAGCTTAAAATTTCGACAGGGGGTACAGTTCTTC
CASSLKFRQGVQFF
>TRBV29-1|TRBJ2-7|.|.
TGCAGCGCGGGTCGGGCTAGCTCCGAGCAGTACTTC
CSAGRASSEQYF
>TRBV10-3|TRBJ2-1|.|.
TGTGCCATCAGTGAGTCCTATAGCGGTTCGGGGCAGTTCTTC
CAISESYSGSGQFF
>TRBV7-8|TRBJ2-2|.|few
TGTGCCAGCAGTCCCGGGGACTCCGACACCGGGGAGCTGTTTTTT
CASSPGDSDTGELFF
>TRBV28|TRBJ2-7|.|.
TGTGCCAGCAGTCCCCCTGGTAGAGACATCGGCTACTTC
CASSPPGRDIGYF
>TRBV2|TRBJ1-4|.|.
TGTGCCAGCAGTGTTGGCAGGGGTGCTGAAAAACTGTTTTTT
CASSVGRGAEKLFF
>TRBV28|TRBJ2-3|TRBD1|.
TGTGCCAGCAGGGTCCCGGGACAGCTGCCAGATACGCAGTATTTT
CASRVPGQLPDTQYF
>TRBV4-1|TRBJ2-7|.|.
TGCGCCAGCAGCCAAGTGGGCAGCTACGAGCAGTACTTC
CASSQVGSYEQYF
>TRBV19|TRBJ2-4|.|few
TGTGCCAGTTGCCTGCGGCTGGGCAAAAACATTCAGTACTTC
CASCLRLGKNIQYF
>TRBV6-1|TRBJ2-1|.|.
TGTGCCAGCAGTGAAGCTAGGGGCTACAATGAGCAGTTCTTC
CASSEARGYNEQFF
>TRBV6-5|TRBJ2-6|TRBD1|.
TGTGCCAGCAGTTTGACAGGGACTGGGGCCAACGTCCTGACTTTC
CASSLTGTGANVLTF
>TRBV6-4|TRBJ1-2|.|.
TGTGCCAGCAGTGATTACCAGAACTATGGCTACACCTTC
CASSDYQNYGYTF
>TRBV28|TRBJ2-3|.|few
TGTGCCAGCAGCCTGAGTCAGGGCACAGATACGCAGTATTTT
CASSLSQGTDTQYF
>TRBV11-2|TRBJ1-1|TRBD1|.
TGTGCCAGCAGCTTTTTTCAGGGGGTCGGCACTGAAGCTTTCTTT
CASSFFQGVGTEAFF
>TRBV5-1|TRBJ2-1|TRBD2|.
TGCGCCAGCAGCCCTTGGACTAGCGGGAGGTATGAGCAGTTCTTC
CASSPWTSGRYEQFF
>TRBV5-8|TRBJ2-1|.|.
TGTGCCAGCAGCTTGGGGGGCCTACTCAATGAGCAGTTCTTC
CASSLGGLLNEQFF
>TRBV6-5|TRBJ1-2|.|.
TGTGCCAGCAGCAAATATCCAGGGCAATATGGCTACACCTTC
CASSKYPGQYGYTF
>TRBV6-5|TRBJ2-1|TRBD2|.
TGTGCCAGCAGTTCTAGCGGGATTCACAATGAGCAGTTCTTC
CASSSSGIHNEQFF
>TRBV15|TRBJ1-6|TRBD1|few
TGTGCCACCCGGACAGGGTATAATTCACCCCTCCACTTT
CATRTGYNSPLHF
>TRBV28|TRBJ1-4|.|.
TGTGCCCCCGGGGAGGCTAATGAAAAACTGTTTTTT
CAPGEANEKLFF
>TRBV4-1|TRBJ1-2|TRBD1|.
TGCGCCAGCAGCCTAGGGGACAGGGGGTTGTATGGCTACACCTTC
CASSLGDRGLYGYTF
>TRBV5-1|TRBJ2-7|TRBD1|.
TGCGCCAGCAGCTCGAGCAATCCGGGACAGAACTACGAGCAGTACTTC
CASSSSNPGQNYEQYF
>TRBV19|TRBJ2-5|.|.
TGTGCCAGTAGTATACCAGGGATAGAGACCCAGTACTTC
CASSIPGIETQYF
>TRBV5-1|TRBJ1-6|.|.
TGCGCCAGCAGCTTGGGACAGAAGAATAATTCACCCCTCCACTTT
CASSLGQKNNSPLHF
>TRBV11-2|TRBJ2-1|.|.
TGTGCCAGCAGCTTCGAGGGGGGGCGGGGTAATGAGCAGTTCTTC
CASSFEGGRGNEQFF
>TRBV20-1|TRBJ1-5|.|.
TGCAGTGCCCCAGATCAGCCCCAGCATTTT
CSAPDQPQHF
>TRBV9|TRBJ2-2|.|.
TGTGCCAGCAGCGTAGGTACAGGGAAGAACACCGGGGAGCTGTTTTTT
CASSVGTGKNTGELFF
>TRBV10-2|TRBJ1-4|.|.
TGCGCCAGCGCGTCTGAACAGTCGCCCAATGAAAAACTGTTTTTT
CASASEQSPNEKLFF
>TRBV27|TRBJ2-3|TRBD2|.
TGTGCCAGCAGTGAATTACTAGTGGGAGGGCCCTTTGCAGATACGCAGTATTTT
CASSELLVGGPFADTQYF
>TRBV7-3|TRBJ2-7|TRBD2|.
TGTGCCAGCAGCCCGCGGGAGGGCCCACACACCTACGAGCAGTACTTC
CASSPREGPHTYEQYF
>TRBV29-1|TRBJ1-1|.|.
TGCAGCGCGCGGAGCGGAGGAAGGACTGAAGCTTTCTTT
CSARSGGRTEAFF
>TRBV19|TRBJ1-5|TRBD1|once
TGTGCCAGTAGCGGGGGACAGGCTAGCAATCAGCCCCAGCATTTT
CASSGGQASNQPQHF
>TRBV20-1|TRBJ1-1|.|.
TGCAGTGCTACGGGTGAGTTTGAAGCTTTCTTT
CSATGEFEAFF